These 20 T cell receptor beta chains came from one sample sequenced in a study of blood T cell repertoires in COVID-19. The data were produced by immunoSEQ multiplex PCR, yet TCRdb's version contains in-frame clones alone and is incomplete. Here the sample spans 250,000 or so clones, about 88% being singletons. Sequences were obtained from peripheral blood. Receptors were obtained from a woman aged 40 to 50 who had recovered from COVID-19.

This clone was recorded once. This chain joins TRBV28 and TRBJ1-2; D is unresolved. This CDR3 has 12 amino acids. The germline V and J ends were trimmed by 6 bases and 2 bases, with 7 bases remaining between them. Germline values: CDR1 MDHEN, CDR2 SYDVKM. This CDR3 reads CASSPGNYGYTF. The CDR3 DNA sequence: TGTGCCAGCAGCCCCGGGAACTATGGCTACACCTTC.

The J gene is TRBJ2-4, the V gene TRBV6-2 or TRBV6-3, with 9 bases matching TRBD1. The CDR3 spans 16 residues. V trimming: 6 bases; J trimming: 2 bases; junction bases outside the gene matches: 8. Germline values: CDR1 MNHEY, CDR2 SVGEGT. The CDR3, as DNA: TGTGCCAGCAGCACTATAAACAGGGGGCCCAAAAACATTCAGTACTTC. Translation: CASSTINRGPKNIQYF.

This chain links TRBV2 with TRBJ1-2; no reliable D call. This CDR3 is built from 11 residues. Trimming removed 4 bases at V and 5 bases at J, with 5 bases between. Germline V CDR1 and CDR2: SNHLY, FYNNEI. CDR3 bases: TGTGCCAGCAGTGTTATATATGGCTACACCTTC. This sequence encodes CASSVIYGYTF. The entire variable domain, with the rest obtained from reference TRBV2 and TRBJ1-2, is as follows: EPEVTQTPSHQVTQMGQEVILRCVPISNHLYFYWYRQILGQKVEFLVSFYNNEISEKSEIFDDQFSVERPDGSNFTLKIRSTKLEDSAMYFCASSVIYGYTFGSGTRLTVV.

The chain is built from TRBV3-1 (or the pseudogene TRBV3-2) and TRBJ2-3; weak D call: TRBD2 (7 bases). Germline V gene sequence: CDR1 LGHDT, CDR2 YNNKEL (reference sequence). The V end was cut by 4 bases, the J end by 4 bases, with 15 bases between. The CDR3 spans 15 residues. CDR3 residues: CASSPSGGPSDTQYF. CDR3 DNA: TGTGCCAGCAGCCCTTCGGGGGGCCCCTCAGATACGCAGTATTTT.

The CDR3: CASSQDGAGPGELFF. The CDR3, as DNA: TGCGCCAGCAGCCAAGATGGGGCGGGGCCCGGGGAGCTGTTTTTT. The rearrangement uses TRBV4-3 and TRBJ2-2; tentatively, D is TRBD2 (6 bases). CDR3 length equals 15 residues. The germline V and J ends were trimmed by 0 bases and 6 bases, with 11 bases remaining between them. Germline assignment: CDR1 LGHNA and CDR2 YSLEER.

This clone has only one observation. CDR3 bases: TGTGCCAGCAGCTCAAACCGGGACACCCATGATAATTCACCCCTCCACTTT. This codes for CASSSNRDTHDNSPLHF. The chain is built from TRBV11-2 and TRBJ1-6; tentatively, D is TRBD1 (6 bases). Germline V gene data show CDR1 as SGHAT and CDR2 as FQNNGV. This CDR3 comprises 17 residues. V was clipped by 4 bases and J by 5 bases, with 18 bases between them. The full variable domain, with the rest looked up from reference TRBV11-2 and TRBJ1-6, is EAGVAQSPRYKIIEKRQSVAFWCNPISGHATLYWYQQILGQGPKLLIQFQNNGVVDDSQLPKDRFSAERLKGVDSTLKIQPAKLEDSAVYLCASSSNRDTHDNSPLHFGNGTRLTVT.

The V gene is TRBV4-1, the J gene TRBJ2-2; 7 nucleotides align to TRBD1. The CDR3 length is 18 residues. V lost 1 base to trimming and J lost 0 bases; unmatched junction nucleotides: 8. Germline V CDR1 and CDR2: MGHRA, YSYEKL. The chain's CDR3 is CASSQGGGRGPNTGELFF. Here the CDR3 DNA reads TGCGCCAGCAGCCAAGGAGGGGGAAGGGGGCCGAACACCGGGGAGCTGTTTTTT.

This chain links TRBV11-3 with TRBJ1-2, with D possibly TRBD1 on 6 matching bases. The V gene's germline CDR1 is SGHNT and CDR2 YENEEA. The CDR3 consists of 16 residues. V shed 5 bases and J shed 5 bases, with 21 bases lying between them. The CDR3 DNA reads as TGTGCCAGCAGCCGAGGCTCGGGGGGCGCAGGTTATGGCTACACCTTC. This gives the protein CASSRGSGGAGYGYTF.

This rearrangement joins TRBV9 to TRBJ2-7, with D uncertain. There are 16 residues in the CDR3. Trimming stripped 2 bases from V and 0 bases from J, with 15 bases between. Germline V gene lookup returns CDR1 SGDLS and CDR2 YYNGEE. The CDR3 DNA reads as TGTGCCAGCAGCGTCTCCCCCCGAAGGAGCTCCTACGAGCAGTACGTC. Its translation is CASSVSPRRSSYEQYV.

The chain combines TRBV28 with TRBJ2-7; 12 positions agree with TRBD2. The germline V gene encodes CDR1 MDHEN and CDR2 SYDVKM. V lost 4 bases, J lost 2 bases, and 6 bases stayed unmatched. This CDR3 is 16 amino acids long. DNA for the CDR3: TGTGCCAGCAGTTCTCGACTAGCGGGGGTTACCTACGAGCAGTACGTC. It codes for CASSSRLAGVTYEQYV.

The chain links TRBV18 to TRBJ2-3, with D possibly being TRBD2 (6 bases). The CDR3 loop spans 15 amino acids. Germline CDR1 and CDR2: KGHSH and LQKENI. Trimming pared 3 bases from V and 5 bases from J, leaving 15 bases between. CDR3 in amino acids: CASSPRGGVQDTQYF. The CDR3 coding sequence is TGTGCCAGCTCACCCCGCGGAGGGGTCCAAGATACGCAGTATTTT.

The J gene is TRBJ2-5, the V gene TRBV9; 8 bases align to TRBD1. The CDR3 has 13 amino acids. Germline V CDR1 and CDR2: SGDLS, YYNGEE. V trimming: 4 bases; J trimming: 6 bases; junction bases outside the gene matches: 5. The DNA of the CDR3 is TGTGCCAGCAGCCCCGGGACAGGACAGACCCAGTACTTC. It specifies CASSPGTGQTQYF.

This chain uses TRBV2 with TRBJ1-5; 10 bases line up with TRBD1. Germline CDR1 SNHLY, CDR2 FYNNEI. This CDR3 spans 16 amino acids. The junction had 7 bases not matched to a gene; V was cut back by 2 bases and J by 6 bases. The CDR3 sequence is CASSERSGQGSQPQHF. The CDR3 region has the DNA TGTGCCAGCAGTGAAAGGTCGGGACAGGGGAGTCAGCCCCAGCATTTT.

This sequence joins TRBV6-5 and TRBJ2-1; 7 nucleotides match TRBD2. Germline loops: CDR1 MNHEY, CDR2 SVGAGI. V shed 4 bases and J 4 bases; nucleotides not matched to a gene: 10. CDR3 size: 16 residues. The CDR3 region is CASSFSAGVSYNEQFF. Here the CDR3 DNA reads TGTGCCAGCAGTTTCTCGGCGGGAGTATCATACAATGAGCAGTTCTTC.

This clone has a handful of counts. The V gene is TRBV20-1, the J gene TRBJ1-2; weak D call: TRBD1 (6 bases). The ends were cut back, 7 bases at V and 5 bases at J, with 17 bases in the middle. CDR3 length: 13 amino acids. CDR1 and CDR2 from the germline V gene are DFQATT and SNEGSKA (reference sequence). The CDR3 DNA reads as TGCAGTGTTATTGACAGGTCGGAATATGGCTACACCTTC. Protein: CSVIDRSEYGYTF.

The V gene is TRBV2, the J gene TRBJ2-7; 7 bases align to TRBD1. The germline CDR1 and CDR2 sequences are SNHLY and FYNNEI. This CDR3 is built from 14 residues. With V trimmed by 5 bases and J by 3 bases, 7 bases remained unmatched. In nucleotides, the CDR3 is TGTGCCAGCAGTCCCGGGACAGAGGGCTACGAGCAGTACTTC. This gives the protein CASSPGTEGYEQYF.

The CDR3 protein is CASSPRLAHSYNEQFF. CDR3 in DNA: TGTGCCAGCAGCCCCCGACTAGCGCATTCGTACAATGAGCAGTTCTTC. The chain combines TRBV7-2 with TRBJ2-1, with 8 bases aligning to TRBD2. The junction had 10 bases not matched to a gene; V was cut back by 5 bases and J by 4 bases. The CDR3 totals 16 residues. Germline CDR1 is SGHTA and CDR2 is FQGNSA.

The rearrangement uses TRBV19 and TRBJ1-2; the D is unclear. From germline, CDR1 is LNHDA and CDR2 SQIVND (reference sequence). The ends were cut back, 7 bases at V and 2 bases at J, with 14 bases in the middle. The CDR3 covers 14 residues. The CDR3 loop is CASKERPSNYGYTF. For the CDR3, the DNA is TGTGCCAGTAAAGAGCGGCCCTCGAACTATGGCTACACCTTC.

CDR3 DNA sequence: TGTGCCAGCAGTTTTCTAGCGGGATCGAACACCGGGGAGCTGTTTTTT. Translating gives CASSFLAGSNTGELFF. The J gene is TRBJ2-2, the V gene TRBV27; 9 bases align to TRBD2. V dropped 3 bases and J dropped 0; count of bases not matched to a gene: 2. Germline V gene data show CDR1 as MNHEY and CDR2 as SMNVEV (reference sequence). The CDR3 covers 16 residues.

CDR3 region: CASTTGATTYNEQFF. CDR3 DNA: TGTGCCAGCACCACAGGGGCCACGACGTACAATGAGCAGTTCTTC. The chain links TRBV18 to TRBJ2-1; TRBD1 matches 7 bases. V lost 8 bases to trimming and J lost 4 bases; unmatched junction nucleotides: 11. Germline CDR1 is KGHSH and CDR2 is LQKENI. CDR3 length: 15 amino acids.